This paragraph covers one T cell receptor beta chain sequence. The clone's antigen remains unknown. No quality values exist for individual bases; no much larger clone is one base distant. The data belong to a study of PD-1 blockade in classical Hodgkin lymphoma (dated by TCRdb to between 2020 and 2021). Background on the whole study: Nivolumab dosing was 3 mg/kg intravenously every 2 weeks, continuing until either disease progression or unacceptable toxicity. The study used TCR beta sequencing and CyTOF to define a peripheral blood immune signature of response to PD-1 blockade in classical Hodgkin lymphoma.

The Qiagen DNeasy kit was used to extract genomic DNA both from unsorted PBMCs and from the negatively selected CD4+ and CD8+ fractions. Using primers that anneal to V and J segments, immunoSEQ multiplex PCR amplified the TCR beta CDR3 regions. A synthetic immune receptor repertoire was used to minimize amplification bias, and remaining bias was computationally removed after sequencing. In the authors' own workflow: Custom Python scripts were used to quantify repertoire diversity as the Shannon entropy index. Unsorted, CD4+ and CD8+ repertoires were analyzed separately, except for combined analyses in which CD4+ and CD8+ sequences were merged in silico. Clonal expansion was defined as at least a 2-fold frequency increase after treatment relative to C1D1, with a pseudocount of 0.5 for undetected baseline clones. Clones with 0 or 1 copy at C1D1 were classified as singleton clones, and clones with 2 or more copies were classified as non-singleton clones. Clones expanded in unsorted samples were labelled as CD4+, CD8+ or unknown by matching protein sequences in sorted samples from the same patient. Wilcoxon tests were applied to paired samples to test diversity changes from C1D1 to C4D1. TCRdb mirrors the immuneACCESS table, restricted to in-frame sequences. Some clones are absent from its copies; in checked studies, under half trace to an unresolved V gene, and the reason for the others is unknown. The V and J calls and the clone size are those of that table, but D and trimming were determined from the DNA. Here the sample has more than 35,000 clones; 76% occur a single time. About 16% of the sample rests with the top ten.

The intended sense of this specimen's time point label: cycle 2 day 1 (C2D1) of nivolumab. Every trial patient had relapsed after autologous stem cell transplantation, and cohorts A, B and C differed in prior brentuximab vedotin exposure. The trial cohort included 55 to 65 patients with relapsed/refractory classical Hodgkin lymphoma, and each patient had a best overall response of complete response, partial response or progressive disease. Single-agent nivolumab was administered to trial patients in the multi-cohort phase II CheckMate 205 trial. An independent review committee assessed best overall response using the 2007 International Working Group response criteria. Trial PBMCs were collected immediately before nivolumab initiation (C1D1) and during therapy at cycle 2 day 1 and cycle 4 day 1. Peripheral blood was collected in 8 mL Vacutainer Cell Preparation Tubes, from which PBMCs were isolated by centrifugation and then cryopreserved.

The CDR3, from cysteine to phenylalanine, totals 16 residues. Only the CDR3 portion is preserved as DNA: 48 bases, with reading frame beginning at the first base. According to the germline V gene, CDR1 reads LGHNA and CDR2 reads YSLEER. Trimming removed 4 bases from V and 2 bases from J, leaving 18 bases between the germline ends. The full study reports these points: By C4D1, a significant rise was seen in CD4+ TCR diversity but not in CD8+ TCR diversity (p=0.0027 vs p=0.16), and the rise was most apparent among complete responders (p=0.02). Only a single clinical trial cohort was studied, and what caused the repertoire differences, possibly disease activity or prior therapy, remained undefined. Among trial patients, those achieving complete response had baseline diversity similar to that of newly diagnosed patients, while diversity was significantly lower in partial responders and progressors. Lower diversity was seen in patients whose nivolumab began less than 1 year after ASCT, and these patients were left out of later analyses so that immune reconstitution would not confound the results. Newly diagnosed patients were reported to have lower baseline TCR diversity than healthy donors, and relapsed/refractory patients were reported to have lower baseline TCR diversity still.

The TCR originated in a human donor with classical Hodgkin lymphoma. The starting material was peripheral blood mononuclear cells (PBMCs), obtained before the second cycle of nivolumab. The chain joins TRBV4-3 to TRBJ2-7, with TRBD2 perhaps the D gene, on 5 matching bases. The nucleotide sequence reads TGCGCCAGCAGCCCTCTAACCGGGCCCGGGGCCTACGAGCAGTACTTC. This sequence encodes CASSPLTGPGAYEQYF.